This TCR beta chain was observed in a study of graft-versus-host responses after intestinal transplantation. Looking at the study overall: In this cohort, recipients had multivisceral, liver-intestinal, or isolated intestinal transplants. Anti-thymocyte globulin induction was given to all recipients, followed by tacrolimus and steroids for around three years. General study results and limits: GvH clones were found in recipient marrow; some appeared first in ileum or blood. Allografts of patients with graft-donor T cell macrochimerism showed high graft-versus-host to host-versus-graft clone ratios.

The table came from immunoSEQ multiplex PCR; TCRdb's copy has only in-frame clones and leaves some out. The sample holds some 7,700 clones, 80% to 85% seen once. Investigators treated the graft tissue so that it released intraepithelial and lamina propria lymphocytes. The CDR3 extends over 13 amino acids. From germline, CDR1 is SGHRS and CDR2 YFSETQ. The J segment lost 7 bases and the V segment lost 4 bases, leaving 2 bases of the junction unmatched. Comment on this clone: The antigen is unknown.

The chain recombines TRBV5-1 with TRBJ2-1, with 10 bases aligning to TRBD1. This TCR was sampled from a human patient who received an intestinal transplant, so some T cells may come from the graft donor. The sequencing used ileum tissue, collected around 120 days after transplant. In DNA, the CDR3 is TGCGCCAGCAGCAAGGGACAGGGGAATGAGCAGTTCTTC. Translation gives CASSKGQGNEQFF.